The following is a T cell receptor (beta chain) sequence with its context. No antigen is known for it. A junction boundary mismatches the germline segment, possibly from a read error. A modified ARM-PCR protocol with three rounds of nested PCR amplified TCRbeta. MiXCR, run by TCRdb on the multiplex PCR reads, gives a single entry per CDR3 protein. The sample has about 79,000 distinct CDR3 sequences; over 55% are singletons. The sample is drawn from a study of tumor and adjacent non-tumor tissue in lung cancer. The template was RNA from unsorted bulk tissue. Chemotherapy-naive patients with new lung cancer underwent thoracic surgery in China, August–late 2014. Germline V gene sequence: CDR1 SGHAT, CDR2 FQNNGV. This CDR3 has 15 amino acids. The study, taken as a whole, reports: TCR diversity was significantly greater in tumor than normal lung tissue. Top 100 clones took a larger repertoire share in normal lung.

The gene calls are TRBV11-2 and TRBJ2-1; 8 bases agree with TRBD2. This receptor was obtained from a woman between 40 and 55 years old with non-small cell lung cancer. Material for sequencing was lung tumor tissue. This CDR3 reads CDSSLATGGLREQFF. DNA for the CDR3: TGTGACAGCAGCTTAGCAACGGGAGGGTTGCGCGAGCAGTTCTTC.